This T cell receptor (beta chain) was observed in a study of blood T cell repertoires in COVID-19. Whole-study context: PBMCs, B-cell-depleted T cells, or T cells were the source of the cDNA or gDNA that made up the material.

This clone was detected only once. This CDR3 spans 15 amino acids. CDR1 and CDR2 from the germline V gene are LGHDT and YNNKEL (reference sequence). After removal of 0 bases from V and 10 bases from J, the junction contained 8 bases not matched to a gene. TCRdb's copy holds only in-frame clones and misses some; the assay was immunoSEQ multiplex PCR. The table lists 100,000 to 150,000 clones, around 79% of them singletons. The chain employs TRBV3-1 (or the pseudogene TRBV3-2) and TRBJ1-4, with 7 bases aligning to TRBD1. The TCR sequence derives from a middle-aged man with acute or convalescent COVID-19. Sequenced: peripheral blood. The CDR3 is CASSQDREGGGKLFF. The DNA for the CDR3 is TGTGCCAGCAGCCAAGATCGGGAAGGGGGCGGAAAACTGTTTTTT.